This T cell receptor (beta chain) was found in a study of blood T cell repertoires in COVID-19. In the study overall: The analysed material was cDNA or gDNA that came from T cells, B-cell-depleted T cells, or PBMCs.

The germline V and J ends were trimmed by 5 bases and 8 bases, with 10 bases remaining between them. This CDR3 is built from 13 residues. The germline V gene has CDR1 MNHEY and CDR2 SVGAGI. The authors' processing: Estimation of nucleated cell counts relied on the amplification of reference gene primers. The protocol was immunoSEQ multiplex PCR, while the TCRdb copy is restricted to in-frame clones and leaves out a portion. From that table come the V and J calls and clone size; the DNA was used to work out D and trimming. The table records about 170,000 clones, 82% of them present only once. The chain is built from TRBV6-5 and TRBJ1-6; tentative D call: TRBD1 (6 bases). Sequencing was performed on peripheral blood. The clonotype originates from a woman aged 40 to 55 with COVID-19, enrolled during active disease. For the CDR3, the DNA is TGTGCCAGCAGTAAGCACAGGGATTCACCCCTCCACTTT. Protein product: CASSKHRDSPLHF.